These 32 T cell receptor beta chains came from one sample sequenced in a study of beta chain features in type 1 diabetes. The study reverse transcribed the entire isolated RNA, so it sequenced expressed TCRB transcripts. Measured with immunoSEQ multiplex PCR; TCRdb has only the in-frame clones, and not every one. This table has some 250,000 clones, 25% to 30% appearing once. The material sequenced was central memory CD4+ T cells from blood. Receptor source: a man in his thirties or forties in good health.

This clone occurred a few times. The same CDR3 also results from other DNA sequences found in this sample. This chain links TRBV29-1 with TRBJ2-1; D unresolved. CDR3 size: 11 residues. V was cut by 2 bases and J by 3 bases, with 2 bases left in between. In germline, CDR1 is SQVTM, CDR2 ANQGSEA. This CDR3 reads CSVENYNEQFF. The DNA of the CDR3 is TGCAGCGTTGAAAACTACAATGAGCAGTTCTTC.

The genes are TRBV5-6 and TRBJ1-1; 10 bases are a match to TRBD1. Germline CDR1 reads SGHDT; CDR2 reads YYEEEE. Trimming removed 4 bases from V and 1 base from J; junction bases left unmatched: 7. The length of the CDR3 is 16 residues. The CDR3 sequence: CASSRDRGIGNTEAFF. CDR3 DNA: TGTGCCAGCAGCCGGGACAGGGGAATAGGGAACACTGAAGCTTTCTTT.

This clone turned up a few times. The chain uses TRBV7-9 and TRBJ2-5, with D possibly TRBD2 on 6 matching bases. The CDR3 consists of 16 residues. V was pared by 4 bases and J by 9 bases, with 24 bases between. Germline CDR1 is SEHNR and CDR2 is FQNEAQ (reference sequence). The CDR3 reads CASSSTNQDYSRPQYF. CDR3 DNA sequence: TGTGCCAGCAGCTCGACCAACCAGGACTATTCACGTCCCCAGTACTTC. Complete variable domain (other parts from reference TRBV7-9 and TRBJ2-5): DTGVSQNPRHKITKRGQNVTFRCDPISEHNRLYWYRQTLGQGPEFLTYFQNEAQLEKSRLLSDRFSAERPKGSFSTLEIQRTEQGDSAMYLCASSSTNQDYSRPQYFGPGTRLLVL.

Only a few counts were recorded for this clone. The CDR3 region is CASSVDPGDEQYF. CDR3 DNA: TGCGCCAGCAGTGTCGACCCCGGGGACGAGCAGTACTTC. V and J are TRBV10-1 and TRBJ2-7; weak D call: TRBD2 (5 bases). Trimming cost V 4 bases and J 5 bases, with 12 bases left between them. The CDR3 has 13 amino acids. In germline, CDR1 is WNHNN, CDR2 SYGVQD (reference sequence).

The chain recombines TRBV2 with TRBJ2-1; possibly TRBD2 for D (7 bases). From germline, CDR1 is SNHLY and CDR2 FYNNEI. This CDR3 comprises 12 residues. The CDR3 loop reads CAGRDIQLKEFF. The CDR3 nucleotides are TGTGCGGGGAGGGACATTCAACTTAAAGAGTTCTTC.

This clone was seen more than once but under ten times. This chain connects TRBV19 to TRBJ2-2; 10 bases match TRBD2. The V gene end was trimmed by 4 bases and the J gene end by 7 bases; junction bases not matched to a gene: 6. Germline V CDR1 and CDR2: LNHDA, SQIVND (reference sequence). CDR3 size: 15 residues. This chain's CDR3 is CASSTSSGGGGELFF. For the CDR3, the DNA is TGTGCCAGTAGTACCTCTAGCGGGGGAGGCGGGGAGCTGTTTTTT.

CDR3: CAWSAGYNEQFF. The CDR3 DNA follows: TGTGCCTGGAGCGCTGGTTACAATGAGCAGTTCTTC. The chain has TRBV30 and TRBJ2-1; D is unresolved. The CDR3 sequence is 12 residues long. Per germline, CDR1 GTSNPN and CDR2 SVGIG (reference sequence). V dropped 3 bases and J dropped 4 bases, with 7 bases sitting between them.

This clone was seen more than once but under ten times. Other DNA sequences in the same sample also yield this CDR3. This chain connects TRBV2 to TRBJ2-3; D not certain. CDR1 and CDR2 from the germline V gene are SNHLY and FYNNEI. V shed 1 base and J shed 5 bases, with 1 base lying between them. There are 11 residues in the CDR3. Here the CDR3 DNA reads TGTGCCAGCAGTGAAGAAGATACGCAGTATTTT. It translates to CASSEEDTQYF.

The chain carries TRBV6-1 and TRBJ1-6; 7 nucleotides agree with TRBD1. V gave up 6 bases and J gave up 9 bases; unmatched junction bases: 5. The CDR3 runs to 13 residues. Germline CDR1 MNHNS, CDR2 SASEGT. The CDR3 nucleotides are TGTGCCAGCAGGAGGGGGCTGCTTTCACCCCTCCACTTT. Amino acid sequence: CASRRGLLSPLHF.

The V and J genes are TRBV4-2 and TRBJ1-5; TRBD1 is a possible D gene (5 bases). This CDR3 is 18 amino acids long. Trimming shortened V by 3 bases and J by 4 bases, and 22 bases separated the two germline ends. Per the germline V gene, CDR1 is LGHNA and CDR2 is YNFKEQ. The CDR3: CASSHGRTFPQGNQPQHF. The CDR3 bases are TGTGCCAGCAGCCACGGGAGGACATTCCCCCAGGGTAATCAGCCCCAGCATTTT.

In this sample, this clone turned up a few times. The chain recombines TRBV5-6 with TRBJ2-1, with D possibly matching TRBD2 (8 bases). Trimming took 5 bases from V and 5 from J, leaving 17 bases between them. CDR3 size: 15 residues. The germline V gene has CDR1 SGHDT and CDR2 YYEEEE. The CDR3 DNA reads TGTGCCAGCAGTGTGGGACTAGGGGGCCACAATGAGCAGTTCTTC. It encodes CASSVGLGGHNEQFF.

The chain's CDR3 is CASSWQGNTEAFF. CDR3 DNA sequence: TGTGCCAGCAGCTGGCAGGGGAACACTGAAGCTTTCTTT. The chain uses TRBV7-2 and TRBJ1-1, with a possible D match to TRBD1 (5 bases). Germline loops: CDR1 SGHTA, CDR2 FQGNSA. The CDR3 is made up of 13 amino acids. Trimming left V 4 bases short and J 1 base short, with 7 bases between.

This clone was seen a handful of times. The chain couples TRBV5-6 to TRBJ1-5; D is unresolved. CDR1 is SGHDT, CDR2 YYEEEE, per germline. The CDR3 extends over 14 amino acids. V was clipped by 2 bases and J by 5 bases, with 11 bases between them. The CDR3 region is CASSLRGRDQPQHF. CDR3 in DNA: TGTGCCAGCAGCTTAAGAGGGAGGGATCAGCCCCAGCATTTT.

On this clone: Other DNA sequences in the same sample also yield this CDR3. The V call is TRBV18, the J call TRBJ2-5; no definite D call. Germline V gene data show CDR1 as KGHSH and CDR2 as LQKENI. This CDR3 has 12 amino acids. The V and J ends lost 3 bases and 5 bases respectively, with 7 bases between them. The CDR3 nucleotides read TGTGCCAGCTCACCTCTAGGCGAGACCCAGTACTTC. Protein: CASSPLGETQYF.

The chain joins TRBV9 to TRBJ2-3; D is perhaps TRBD2 (6 bases). The germline V gene encodes CDR1 SGDLS and CDR2 YYNGEE. The CDR3 runs to 14 residues. Deletions cut 1 base from V and 4 bases from J, with 10 bases between. CDR3 in DNA: TGTGCCAGCAGCGTACTGTCTAGCGCAGATACGCAGTATTTT. This encodes CASSVLSSADTQYF.

This clone was found a few times. The chain combines TRBV7-2 with TRBJ2-2; D perhaps matches TRBD1 (6 bases). The CDR3 length is 13 residues. V was cut by 3 bases and J by 5 bases, with 7 bases left in between. Germline loops: CDR1 SGHTA, CDR2 FQGNSA. DNA of the CDR3: TGTGCCAGCAGCTTGGACAGTACCGGGGAGCTGTTTTTT. As protein: CASSLDSTGELFF.

At least ten counts were recorded for this clone. Other DNA sequences within the sample encode an identical CDR3. The chain couples TRBV7-9 to TRBJ2-5; D gene ambiguous. Germline CDR1 SEHNR, CDR2 FQNEAQ (reference sequence). V lost 5 bases and J lost 5, with 9 bases in between. This CDR3 region has 12 residues. The CDR3 spells CASSPMGETQYF. The CDR3 DNA sequence: TGTGCCAGCAGCCCGATGGGGGAGACCCAGTACTTC.

The chain has TRBV25-1 and TRBJ2-3; 8 nucleotides align to TRBD1. Germline trimming cut 0 bases from V and 4 bases from J; bases unmatched to any gene: 3. The CDR3 runs to 15 residues. CDR1 is MGHDK, CDR2 SYGVNS, per germline. The CDR3 is CASSEYRTGSDTQYF. CDR3 bases: TGTGCCAGCAGTGAATACAGGACAGGGTCAGATACGCAGTATTTT.

The chain uses TRBV7-6 and TRBJ2-1; D may be TRBD2 (5 bases). From germline, CDR1 is SGHVS and CDR2 FNYEAQ. The CDR3 has 14 amino acids. Deletions cut 5 bases from V and 5 bases from J, with 13 bases between. The CDR3 DNA reads as TGTGCCAGCAGCCGCCGTGGAGCGGACAATGAGCAGTTCTTC. Translated: CASSRRGADNEQFF.

This chain links TRBV2 with TRBJ2-3; TRBD2 aligns across 7 bases. The CDR3 sequence is 14 residues long. The germline V gene has CDR1 SNHLY and CDR2 FYNNEI. V trimming: 4 bases; J trimming: 5 bases; junction bases outside the gene matches: 6. The CDR3 nucleotides read TGTGCCAGCAGTGCCGAGCGGGGTAGAGATACGCAGTATTTT. It specifies CASSAERGRDTQYF.

The chain links TRBV10-3 to TRBJ1-2, with TRBD1 matching over 7 bases. The CDR3 spans 15 residues. Germline CDR1 and CDR2: ENHRY and SYGVKD. The junction had 4 bases not matched to a gene; V was cut back by 1 base and J by 2 bases. CDR3 sequence: CAISELQTGNYGYTF. The CDR3 DNA follows: TGTGCCATCAGTGAGTTGCAGACAGGGAACTATGGCTACACCTTC.

This clone has only a few counts. The chain recombines TRBV19 with TRBJ2-1, with 15 bases aligning to TRBD2. Unmatched junction bases numbered 5, after V lost 11 bases and J lost 12 bases. CDR3 length: 12 residues. The germline V gene encodes CDR1 LNHDA and CDR2 SQIVND (reference sequence). The DNA of the CDR3 is TGTGCCTCTGGACTAGCGGGAGGGTGGCAGTTCTTC. The encoded protein is CASGLAGGWQFF. Drawing the rest from reference TRBV19 and TRBJ2-1, the complete variable domain is DGGITQSPKYLFRKEGQNVTLSCEQNLNHDAMYWYRQDPGQGLRLIYYSQIVNDFQKGDIAEGYSVSREKKESFPLTVTSAQKNPTAFYLCASGLAGGWQFFGPGTRLTVL.

This clone has just a few counts. The rearrangement links TRBV2 to TRBJ2-7; 7 bases map to TRBD2. CDR3 length equals 12 residues. CDR1 and CDR2 from the germline V gene are SNHLY and FYNNEI. Trimming at V came to 5 bases and at J to 4 bases, leaving 2 bases not matched to a gene. The CDR3 loop is CASSWTRYEQYF. The CDR3 DNA sequence: TGTGCCAGCAGTTGGACTAGATACGAGCAGTACTTC.

This chain uses TRBV6-1 with TRBJ1-2; 10 nucleotides match TRBD1. V dropped 7 bases and J dropped 0; count of bases not matched to a gene: 5. The CDR3 covers 15 residues. The germline V gene encodes CDR1 MNHNS and CDR2 SASEGT. Here the CDR3 DNA reads TGTGCCAGCACGGGACAGGGGCTAACTAACTATGGCTACACCTTC. As protein: CASTGQGLTNYGYTF.

This clone came up a few times. The V and J genes are TRBV18 and TRBJ2-1; 9 bases line up with TRBD1. The CDR3 is 13 amino acids. J lost 9 bases, V lost 3 bases, and 3 bases had no gene match. Germline values: CDR1 KGHSH, CDR2 LQKENI. The CDR3 DNA reads TGTGCCAGCTCACCCCCGACAGGGGGTGAGCAGTTCTTC. This encodes CASSPPTGGEQFF.

V gene TRBV6-6 combines with J gene TRBJ2-1; 9 bases agree with TRBD1. This CDR3 contains 15 residues. Germline V gene data show CDR1 as MNHNY and CDR2 as SVGAGI (reference sequence). With V trimmed by 6 bases and J by 5 bases, 8 bases remained unmatched. The CDR3 coding sequence is TGTGCCAGCAGCCTCTCGGACAGGGGTGACAATGAGCAGTTCTTC. It codes for CASSLSDRGDNEQFF.

The genes are TRBV7-9 and TRBJ2-7; unclear D gene. Germline CDR1 SEHNR, CDR2 FQNEAQ (reference sequence). V lost 4 bases to trimming and J lost 0 bases, with 13 bases between them. The CDR3 totals 15 residues. The CDR3 sequence is CASSSSGYSSYEQYF. CDR3 nucleotide sequence: TGTGCCAGCAGCTCCTCCGGGTACAGCTCCTACGAGCAGTACTTC.

This clone has a handful of counts. This chain uses TRBV7-6 with TRBJ1-4; no reliable D call. Germline CDR1 SGHVS, CDR2 FNYEAQ. V was shortened by 2 bases and J by 5 bases, with 6 bases between the two germline ends. This CDR3 region has 13 residues. DNA for the CDR3: TGTGCCAGCAGCTTAAGTTACAATGAAAAACTGTTTTTT. It translates to CASSLSYNEKLFF.

The genes are TRBV5-4 and TRBJ2-3, with 9 positions matching TRBD2. This CDR3 comprises 16 residues. V lost 2 bases and J lost 4; bases outside the gene matches: 8. Germline assignment: CDR1 SGHNT and CDR2 YYREEE (reference sequence). The CDR3: CASSLAGTSWSDTQYF. The CDR3, as DNA: TGTGCCAGCAGCTTAGCAGGGACTAGCTGGTCAGATACGCAGTATTTT.

The rearrangement links TRBV30 to TRBJ1-1; no definite D call. The length of the CDR3 is 12 residues. CDR1 and CDR2 from the germline V gene are GTSNPN and SVGIG (reference sequence). V was trimmed by 3 bases and J by 1 base, leaving 6 bases between them. As DNA, the CDR3 is TGTGCCTGGAGGTCTGGGAACACTGAAGCTTTCTTT. It translates to CAWRSGNTEAFF.

This clone was picked up a small number of times. This chain uses TRBV2 with TRBJ1-1; 7 positions agree with TRBD1. V trimming: 8 bases; J trimming: 4 bases; junction bases outside the gene matches: 7. Per the germline V gene, CDR1 is SNHLY and CDR2 is FYNNEI. The CDR3 runs to 13 residues. For the CDR3, the DNA is TGTGCCAGCGGGGAGGACAGGAGCACTGAAGCTTTCTTT. Translation gives CASGEDRSTEAFF.

This rearrangement joins TRBV11-3 to TRBJ2-1; D is ambiguous. Germline lookup yields CDR1 SGHNT and CDR2 YENEEA. V lost 2 bases, J lost 0 bases, and 8 bases lay in between. The CDR3 is 15 residues long. The CDR3 sequence: CASSLRVSSYNEQFF. In nucleotides, the CDR3 is TGTGCCAGCAGCTTAAGGGTTTCCTCCTACAATGAGCAGTTCTTC.